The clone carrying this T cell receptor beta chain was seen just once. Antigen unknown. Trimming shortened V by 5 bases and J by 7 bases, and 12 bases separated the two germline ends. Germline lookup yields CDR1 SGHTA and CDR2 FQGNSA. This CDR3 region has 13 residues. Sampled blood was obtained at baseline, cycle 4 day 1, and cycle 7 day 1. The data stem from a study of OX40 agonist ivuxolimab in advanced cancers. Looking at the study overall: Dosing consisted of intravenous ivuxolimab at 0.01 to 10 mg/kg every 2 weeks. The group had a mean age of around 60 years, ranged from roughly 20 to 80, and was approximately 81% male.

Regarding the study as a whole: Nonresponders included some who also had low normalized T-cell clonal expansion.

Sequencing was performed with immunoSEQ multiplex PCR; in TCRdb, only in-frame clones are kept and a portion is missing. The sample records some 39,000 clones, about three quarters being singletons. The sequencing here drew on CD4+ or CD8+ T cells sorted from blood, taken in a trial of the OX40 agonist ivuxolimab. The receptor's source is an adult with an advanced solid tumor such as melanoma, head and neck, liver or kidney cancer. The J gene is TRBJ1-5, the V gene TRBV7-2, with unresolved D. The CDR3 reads CASSPGGPQPQHF. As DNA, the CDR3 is TGTGCCAGCAGCCCGGGAGGCCCCCAGCCCCAGCATTTT.